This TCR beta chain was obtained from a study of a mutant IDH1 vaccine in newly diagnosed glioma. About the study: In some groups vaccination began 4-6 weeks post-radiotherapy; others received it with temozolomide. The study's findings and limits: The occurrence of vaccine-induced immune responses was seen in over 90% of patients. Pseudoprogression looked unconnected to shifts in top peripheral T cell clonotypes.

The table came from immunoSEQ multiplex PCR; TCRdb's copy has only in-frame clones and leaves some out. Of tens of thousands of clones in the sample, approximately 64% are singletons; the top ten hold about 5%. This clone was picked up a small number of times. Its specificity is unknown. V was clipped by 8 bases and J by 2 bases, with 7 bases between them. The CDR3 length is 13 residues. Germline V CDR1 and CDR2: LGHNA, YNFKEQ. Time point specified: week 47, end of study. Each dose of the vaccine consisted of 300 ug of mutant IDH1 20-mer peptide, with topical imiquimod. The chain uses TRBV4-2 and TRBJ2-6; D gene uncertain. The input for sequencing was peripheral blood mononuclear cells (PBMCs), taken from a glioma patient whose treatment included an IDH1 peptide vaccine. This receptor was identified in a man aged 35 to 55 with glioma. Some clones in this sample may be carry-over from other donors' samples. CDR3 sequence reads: CASGRAGANVLTF. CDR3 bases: TGTGCCAGCGGAAGGGCTGGGGCCAACGTCCTGACTTTC.